This record covers a single T cell receptor beta chain. The target antigen is unknown. Only in-frame clones appear in the TCRdb table, and some are missing; sequencing was by immunoSEQ multiplex PCR. This sample yields more than 80,000 clones, of which more than 85% are seen a single time; around 0.33% belongs to the top ten. Trimming cost V 2 bases and J 5 bases, with 15 bases left between them. CDR1 is SEHNR and CDR2 is FQNEAQ in the germline V gene (reference sequence). The CDR3 covers 15 residues. This sample is part of a study of OX40 agonist ivuxolimab in advanced cancers. Broader study findings: In CD8+ T cells, expanded clones were on average more numerous than in CD4+.

The TCR sequence derives from an adult with an advanced solid tumor such as melanoma, head and neck, liver or kidney cancer. This sample comprised CD4+ or CD8+ T cells sorted from blood, obtained in a trial of the OX40 agonist ivuxolimab. V and J are TRBV7-9 and TRBJ1-1; D not certain. CDR3: CASSLSTGLGTEAFF. The CDR3 DNA follows: TGTGCCAGCAGCTTAAGTACGGGCCTGGGTACTGAAGCTTTCTTT. Together with reference TRBV7-9 and TRBJ1-1, the CDR3 gives the full variable domain: DTGVSQNPRHKITKRGQNVTFRCDPISEHNRLYWYRQTLGQGPEFLTYFQNEAQLEKSRLLSDRFSAERPKGSFSTLEIQRTEQGDSAMYLCASSLSTGLGTEAFFGQGTRLTVV.